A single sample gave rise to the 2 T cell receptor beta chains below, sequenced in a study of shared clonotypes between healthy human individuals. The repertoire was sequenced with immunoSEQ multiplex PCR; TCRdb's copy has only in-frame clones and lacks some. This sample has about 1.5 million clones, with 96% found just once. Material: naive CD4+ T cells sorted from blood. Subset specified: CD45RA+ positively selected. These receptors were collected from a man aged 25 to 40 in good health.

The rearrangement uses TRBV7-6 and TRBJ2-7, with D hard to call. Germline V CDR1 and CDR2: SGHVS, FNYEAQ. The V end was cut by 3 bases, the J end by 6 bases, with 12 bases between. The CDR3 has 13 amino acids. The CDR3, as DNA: TGTGCCAGCAGCTTCGGTCTCCGAGCCGAGCAGTACTTC. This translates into CASSFGLRAEQYF. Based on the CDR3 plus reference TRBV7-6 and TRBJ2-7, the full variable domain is GAGVSQSPRYKVTKRGQDVALRCDPISGHVSLYWYRQALGQGPEFLTYFNYEAQQDKSGLPNDRFSAERPEGSISTLTIQRTEQRDSAMYRCASSFGLRAEQYFGPGTRLTVT.

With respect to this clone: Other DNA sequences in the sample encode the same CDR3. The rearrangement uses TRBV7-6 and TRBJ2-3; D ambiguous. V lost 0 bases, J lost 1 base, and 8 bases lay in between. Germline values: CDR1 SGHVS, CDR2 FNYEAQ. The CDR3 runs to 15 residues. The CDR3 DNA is TGTGCCAGCAGCTTAGCGGGCGGCCGCACAGATACGCAGTATTTT. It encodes CASSLAGGRTDTQYF.